This TCR beta chain was observed in a study of T-cell reconstitution after alpha-beta-depleted transplantation in children. CDR1 MNHEY and CDR2 SMNVEV come from the germline V gene (reference sequence). The CDR3 runs 14 residues. V gave up 4 bases and J gave up 0 bases, with 9 bases separating them. This clonotype was recorded many times. Antigen: not known. TCRbeta library construction was performed incorporating unique molecular identifiers. MiXCR, applied by TCRdb to the PCR reads, yields one record per CDR3 protein. The sample includes around 440,000 distinct CDR3 sequences, about 10% of them seen just once. General observations from the study: Alpha-beta T cells about two months after transplant reportedly derived from several hundred expanded graft clones.

The TCR sequence derives from a child between 2 and 9 years old with inherited bone marrow failure, due to receive a stem cell transplant. Sequenced here: PBMCs, sampled before TCRalphabeta/CD19-depleted stem cell transplant. V usage is TRBV27 and J usage is TRBJ1-2; D call uncertain. For the CDR3, the DNA is TGTGCCAGCAGTTCCGAGTTTCCTAACTATGGCTACACCTTC. Translated: CASSSEFPNYGYTF.